What follows are 30 T cell receptor beta chains derived from one specimen sequenced in a study of control samples from healthy donors and cancer patients. The assay was immunoSEQ multiplex PCR, and TCRdb's table has in-frame clones only and misses some. The sample has 95,000 to 150,000 clones, around 89% seen once. What was sequenced was blood. The receptor set was obtained from a man aged 40-49 years in good health.

V and J are TRBV29-1 and TRBJ2-7; D may correspond to TRBD1 or TRBD2 (5 bases each). This CDR3 comprises 14 residues. V gave up 2 bases and J gave up 2 bases, with 13 bases separating them. CDR1 and CDR2 (germline): SQVTM, ANQGSEA. The CDR3 DNA is TGCAGCGTTGAATCTCAGGGACGCCCCTACGAGCAGTACTTC. Translating it yields CSVESQGRPYEQYF.

The CDR3 loop is CASSWGSGQGAGGYTF. In DNA form, the CDR3 reads TGTGCCAGCAGCTGGGGCTCAGGACAGGGGGCTGGAGGCTACACCTTC. The gene calls are TRBV7-9 and TRBJ1-2, with 11 bases aligning to TRBD1. The CDR3 sequence is 16 residues long. V lost 4 bases to trimming and J lost 8 bases; unmatched junction nucleotides: 12. CDR1 SEHNR and CDR2 FQNEAQ come from the germline V gene (reference sequence).

The count of this clone is one. The rearrangement links TRBV5-1 to TRBJ2-2; weak D call: TRBD2 (7 bases). V lost 5 bases and J 5 bases, leaving 16 bases between the germline ends. The V gene's germline CDR1 is SGHRS and CDR2 YFSETQ. CDR3 length: 15 residues. The CDR3 protein is CASRGGAIETGELFF. In DNA, the CDR3 is TGCGCCAGCAGAGGGGGGGCCATCGAAACCGGGGAGCTGTTTTTT.

The V gene is TRBV24-1, the J gene TRBJ1-5; no clear D gene. The germline V gene has CDR1 KGHDR and CDR2 SFDVKD. The CDR3 has 13 residues. V lost 1 base, J lost 4 bases, and 4 bases lay in between. The CDR3 loop is CATSDLGNQPQHF. CDR3 nucleotide sequence: TGTGCCACCAGTGATTTAGGGAATCAGCCCCAGCATTTT.

The V and J genes are TRBV6-6 and TRBJ1-4, with D uncertain. Germline-derived CDR1 and CDR2 are MNHNY and SVGAGI (reference sequence). The CDR3 is made up of 11 amino acids. Trimming removed 6 bases at V and 4 bases at J, with 3 bases between. The CDR3 reads CASSGNEKLFF. CDR3 coding DNA: TGTGCCAGCAGCGGTAATGAAAAACTGTTTTTT.

J is TRBJ1-3 and V is TRBV18; D is undetermined. Trimming took off 2 bases at V and 4 bases at J, with 12 bases between the two ends. The CDR3 consists of 15 residues. Germline-derived CDR1 and CDR2 are KGHSH and LQKENI. In DNA form, the CDR3 reads TGTGCCAGCTCACCAAGTGGCGCCGGCGGAAACACCATATATTTT. It encodes CASSPSGAGGNTIYF.

Regarding this clone: At one of its ends the junction is not consistent with the germline gene, which may arise from a read error. The chain joins TRBV24-1 to TRBJ1-2; D remains ambiguous. The CDR3 length is 13 residues. Germline CDR1 KGHDR, CDR2 SFDVKD. The CDR3 DNA is TGTGCCACAAGTGGTGGTATAGGCTATGGCTACACCTTC. Protein product: CATSGGIGYGYTF.

This rearrangement joins TRBV6-1 to TRBJ2-4, with D perhaps being TRBD1 or TRBD2 (6 bases each). Germline V lookup: CDR1 MNHNS, CDR2 SASEGT. This CDR3 is 15 amino acids long. V dropped 1 base and J dropped 3 bases, with 10 bases sitting between them. The CDR3 coding sequence is TGTGCCAGCAGTGAAGTCGGGGGCAGCAAAAACATTCAGTACTTC. Amino acid sequence: CASSEVGGSKNIQYF.

A note on this clone: The sample has other DNA sequences that encode this CDR3 too. CDR3 residues: CASSSGGGGTYEQYF. CDR3 nucleotides: TGTGCCAGCAGCTCGGGAGGGGGAGGAACCTACGAGCAGTACTTC. The rearrangement uses TRBV6-2 or TRBV6-3 and TRBJ2-7; 8 bases are a match to TRBD2. This CDR3 is built from 15 residues. Germline loops: CDR1 MNHEY, CDR2 SVGEGT. The ends lost 6 bases at V and 2 bases at J; junction bases unmatched: 9.

This clone was recorded only once. This chain uses TRBV4-2 with TRBJ2-5, with TRBD2 identical over 8 bases. CDR3 length: 15 amino acids. Germline assignment: CDR1 LGHNA and CDR2 YNFKEQ. Germline trimming cut 2 bases from V and 1 base from J; bases unmatched to any gene: 3. The CDR3 DNA sequence: TGTGCCAGCAGCCAATTTCGGGGGGGCCAAGAGACCCAGTACTTC. This translates into CASSQFRGGQETQYF.

This sequence joins TRBV4-3 and TRBJ1-1, with unresolved D. In germline, CDR1 is LGHNA, CDR2 YSLEER. V gave up 4 bases and J gave up 6 bases, with 15 bases separating them. The CDR3 runs to 14 residues. Written as DNA, the CDR3 is TGCGCCAGCAGCCCCGACGTTAGAGCCCCTGAAGCTTTCTTT. It translates to CASSPDVRAPEAFF.

A single count supports this clone. The chain links TRBV6-6 to TRBJ1-6; a weak D match, TRBD1 (6 bases). Trimming pared 7 bases from V and 4 bases from J, leaving 11 bases between. Germline V gene sequence: CDR1 MNHNY, CDR2 SVGAGI (reference sequence). The CDR3 totals 14 residues. The CDR3: CASMGGAYNSPLHF. CDR3 DNA sequence: TGTGCCAGCATGGGGGGCGCTTATAATTCACCCCTCCACTTT.

This chain links TRBV30 with TRBJ1-5, with D tentatively TRBD1 (6 bases). Germline lookup yields CDR1 GTSNPN and CDR2 SVGIG (reference sequence). Trimming shortened V by 0 bases and J by 4 bases, and 16 bases separated the two germline ends. There are 16 residues in the CDR3. This CDR3 reads CAWSVQGGRRNQPQHF. DNA of the CDR3: TGTGCCTGGAGTGTACAGGGAGGGAGAAGGAATCAGCCCCAGCATTTT.

The V call is TRBV30, the J call TRBJ1-6; possible D gene TRBD1, 5 bases. The CDR3 loop spans 12 amino acids. V was trimmed by 2 bases and J by 10 bases, leaving 9 bases between them. From germline, CDR1 is GTSNPN and CDR2 SVGIG (reference sequence). The CDR3 sequence is CAWSNRFSPLHF. CDR3 in DNA: TGTGCCTGGAGTAACAGGTTCTCACCCCTCCACTTT.

The V and J genes are TRBV7-2 and TRBJ2-5; the D gene is possibly TRBD1 (6 bases). The CDR3 runs 14 residues. Germline V lookup: CDR1 SGHTA, CDR2 FQGNSA. Trimming left V 1 base short and J 3 bases short, with 9 bases between. DNA for the CDR3: TGTGCCAGCAGCTTAGGTTGGACAGAAGAGACCCAGTACTTC. This encodes CASSLGWTEETQYF.

The chain couples TRBV5-1 to TRBJ1-3; unclear D gene. This CDR3 region has 19 residues. Germline V CDR1 and CDR2: SGHRS, YFSETQ. Trimming took off 1 base at V and 4 bases at J, with 24 bases between the two ends. For the CDR3, the DNA is TGCGCCAGCAGCTTGTGGGCGCGGGCACTTGTCGGGTACGGAAACACCATATATTTT. Translated: CASSLWARALVGYGNTIYF.

The V and J genes are TRBV19 and TRBJ2-1; D ambiguous. This CDR3 spans 15 amino acids. The V gene's germline CDR1 is LNHDA and CDR2 SQIVND (reference sequence). Trimming shortened V by 1 base and J by 6 bases, and 13 bases separated the two germline ends. The CDR3 nucleotides are TGTGCCAGTAGTATAGGGCATGACCTTTTCAATGAGCAGTTCTTC. This gives the protein CASSIGHDLFNEQFF.

J is TRBJ2-1 and V is TRBV5-1; TRBD1 matches at 10 bases. Germline-derived CDR1 and CDR2 are SGHRS and YFSETQ. The CDR3 has 15 amino acids. J lost 2 bases, V lost 4 bases, and 3 bases had no gene match. Written as DNA, the CDR3 is TGCGCCAGCAGCAGGACAGGGGGTGCCTACAATGAGCAGTTCTTC. Its protein product is CASSRTGGAYNEQFF.

CDR3 sequence: CASGQGVLETQYF. The CDR3, as DNA: TGTGCCTCGGGACAGGGGGTATTGGAGACCCAGTACTTC. V is TRBV30 and J is TRBJ2-5; 11 bases line up with TRBD1. This CDR3 spans 13 amino acids. Per the germline V gene, CDR1 is GTSNPN and CDR2 is SVGIG (reference sequence). V shed 7 bases and J 5 bases; nucleotides not matched to a gene: 6.

The chain has TRBV5-6 and TRBJ2-1, with TRBD2 matching 8 bases. Germline CDR1 reads SGHDT; CDR2 reads YYEEEE. J lost 9 bases, V lost 3 bases, and 8 bases had no gene match. The CDR3 has 14 residues. The CDR3, as DNA: TGTGCCAGCAGCTCCTTAGGACTAGCAGGTGAGCAGTTCTTC. Protein product: CASSSLGLAGEQFF.

This sequence joins TRBV28 and TRBJ2-1, with D hard to call. The CDR3 totals 14 residues. Germline CDR1 is MDHEN and CDR2 is SYDVKM. The V end was cut by 3 bases, the J end by 5 bases, with 11 bases between. The chain's CDR3 is CASSLVRRDNEQFF. CDR3 coding DNA: TGTGCCAGCAGTTTGGTGCGGCGAGACAATGAGCAGTTCTTC.

The rearrangement uses TRBV7-2 and TRBJ2-5, with 10 bases lining up with TRBD1. Germline lookup yields CDR1 SGHTA and CDR2 FQGNSA. The CDR3 consists of 13 residues. Trimming cost V 4 bases and J 5 bases; bases outside gene matches: 1. As DNA, the CDR3 is TGTGCCAGCAGCTCGGGACAGGGGGAGACCCAGTACTTC. Translation: CASSSGQGETQYF.

V gene TRBV5-1 combines with J gene TRBJ1-1; TRBD1 matches at 8 bases. There are 15 residues in the CDR3. Germline-derived CDR1 and CDR2 are SGHRS and YFSETQ. Trimming removed 4 bases from V and 5 bases from J; junction bases left unmatched: 10. The CDR3 nucleotides read TGCGCCAGCAGCGCAGCCGGGACAGGAAGAACTGAAGCTTTCTTT. This sequence encodes CASSAAGTGRTEAFF.

The chain links TRBV18 to TRBJ2-7, with D unclear. Germline CDR1 reads KGHSH; CDR2 reads LQKENI. V was cut by 6 bases and J by 5 bases, with 11 bases left in between. CDR3 length: 12 residues. The CDR3 loop is CASSFASDEQYF. The DNA for the CDR3 is TGTGCCAGCTCTTTCGCTTCAGACGAGCAGTACTTC.

The gene calls are TRBV14 and TRBJ1-1; D is perhaps TRBD1 (6 bases). This CDR3 is built from 13 residues. V gave up 3 bases and J gave up 11 bases, with 16 bases separating them. Germline CDR1 SGHDN, CDR2 FVKESK. In DNA, the CDR3 is TGTGCCAGCAGCCATATCAGGGGCATCGGGGCTTTCTTT. It yields the protein CASSHIRGIGAFF.

The V and J genes are TRBV2 and TRBJ1-5; the D is unclear. The CDR3 sequence is 13 residues long. Between the trimmed V and J ends, which lost 6 bases and 0 bases, there was a span of 6 bases. CDR1 is SNHLY, CDR2 FYNNEI, per germline. Written as DNA, the CDR3 is TGTGCCAGCAGGGACCTTAGCAATCAGCCCCAGCATTTT. Protein product: CASRDLSNQPQHF.

The rearrangement links TRBV6-1 to TRBJ1-2, with D perhaps TRBD1 (5 bases). There are 12 residues in the CDR3. Germline lookup yields CDR1 MNHNS and CDR2 SASEGT. Trimming removed 3 bases at V and 7 bases at J, with 9 bases between. The CDR3 is CASSEMGGGYTF. For the CDR3, the DNA is TGTGCCAGCAGTGAGATGGGGGGTGGCTACACCTTC.

On this clone: The germline gene is not matched at one end of the junction; a read error may be the cause. Different DNA sequences within this sample yield the same CDR3. The rearrangement links TRBV20-1 to TRBJ2-3, with D perhaps TRBD2 (5 bases). CDR1 and CDR2 from the germline V gene are DFQATT and SNEGSKA (reference sequence). There are 11 residues in the CDR3. The CDR3 protein is CSARGGDTQYF. The CDR3 region has the DNA TGCAGTGCCAGAGGAGGAGATACGCAGTATTTT.

This clone was counted only a few times. This chain connects TRBV3-1 (or the pseudogene TRBV3-2) to TRBJ1-2; D ambiguous. The germline V gene encodes CDR1 LGHDT and CDR2 YNNKEL (reference sequence). Trimming cost V 2 bases and J 0 bases, with 10 bases left between them. The CDR3 spans 15 residues. The CDR3 DNA sequence: TGTGCCAGCAGCCAAAGATATACTACTAACTATGGCTACACCTTC. Translated: CASSQRYTTNYGYTF.

In this sample, this clone turned up a few times. The J gene is TRBJ2-2, the V gene TRBV27; no definite D call. The V gene's germline CDR1 is MNHEY and CDR2 SMNVEV (reference sequence). The CDR3 consists of 13 residues. V was cut by 1 base and J by 5 bases, with 5 bases left in between. The CDR3 region is CASSLLKTGELFF. The CDR3 nucleotides are TGTGCCAGCAGTTTATTAAAAACCGGGGAGCTGTTTTTT.